The rows below give T cell receptor beta chains drawn from one sample of a study of PD-1 blockade in classical Hodgkin lymphoma. Here immunoSEQ multiplex PCR was the method, and the copy in TCRdb shows in-frame clones only, minus some. Of 20,000 to 25,000 clones listed, roughly 94% are singletons. Sequenced sample: peripheral blood mononuclear cells (PBMCs). These receptors originate from a human donor with classical Hodgkin lymphoma. CDR3s include the opening cysteine and the closing phenylalanine or tryptophan. A D gene is named only where the DNA matches it firmly. Part of the rows lack a size; the others show once, few, many or a class for expanded clones.

TRBV7-9	15	.	TRBJ2-2	.	CAARPLGANTGELFF	TGTGCCGCCCGTCCGTTGGGGGCCAACACCGGGGAGCTGTTTTTT
TRBV7-2	14	.	TRBJ1-2	.	CASSLAGQNYGYTF	TGTGCCAGCAGCTTAGCGGGCCAGAACTATGGCTACACCTTC
TRBV2	14	.	TRBJ1-2	.	CASSETGMGYGYTF	TGTGCCAGCAGTGAAACAGGGATGGGCTATGGCTACACCTTC
TRBV2	11	.	TRBJ1-4	.	CASSENEKLFF	TGTGCCAGCAGTGAAAATGAAAAACTGTTTTTT
TRBV7-3	14	.	TRBJ2-7	.	CASSLSGAGYEQYF	TGTGCCAGCAGCTTATCAGGGGCGGGTTACGAGCAGTACTTC
TRBV10-3	13	.	TRBJ2-1	.	CAISENRDNEQFF	TGTGCCATCAGTGAGAACAGGGACAATGAGCAGTTCTTC
TRBV25-1	14	.	TRBJ2-7	.	CASSPRTESYEQYF	TGTGCCAGCAGTCCTAGGACGGAATCCTACGAGCAGTACTTC
TRBV7-6	15	.	TRBJ2-3	.	CASSLEASFTDTQYF	TGTGCCAGCAGCTTAGAGGCTAGCTTCACAGATACGCAGTATTTT
TRBV9	15	.	TRBJ1-5	.	CASSVDGADNQPQHF	TGTGCCAGCAGCGTAGATGGGGCTGATAATCAGCCCCAGCATTTT
TRBV14	16	.	TRBJ1-1	.	CASSPIWGDANTEAFF	TGTGCCAGCAGCCCTATTTGGGGGGACGCTAACACTGAAGCTTTCTTT
TRBV19	16	.	TRBJ1-3	.	CASSIGPLKVGNTIYF	TGTGCCAGTAGTATAGGTCCGCTCAAAGTTGGAAACACCATATATTTT
TRBV5-1	16	.	TRBJ2-5	.	CASSLGLGQLQETQYF	TGCGCCAGCAGCCTTGGTCTTGGACAGCTCCAAGAGACCCAGTACTTC
TRBV6-4	15	.	TRBJ2-3	TRBD2	CASSESGGATDTQYF	TGTGCCAGCAGTGAATCGGGGGGGGCCACAGATACGCAGTATTTT
TRBV7-9	13	.	TRBJ1-5	.	CASSSVGNQPQHF	TGTGCCAGCAGTTCGGTAGGCAATCAGCCCCAGCATTTT
TRBV2	11	.	TRBJ1-1	.	CASITVPEAFF	TGTGCCAGCATTACGGTTCCTGAAGCTTTCTTT
TRBV25-1	18	.	TRBJ2-5	TRBD2	CASSETPRLAPEVETQYF	TGTGCCAGCAGTGAAACCCCCCGACTAGCTCCAGAGGTAGAGACCCAGTACTTC
TRBV10-3	14	.	TRBJ1-5	TRBD1	CATQQGVGNQPQHF	TGTGCCACCCAACAGGGGGTAGGCAATCAGCCCCAGCATTTT
TRBV11-2	18	.	TRBJ2-2	TRBD2	CASSLGRGSGGKTGELFF	TGTGCCAGCAGCTTAGGAAGGGGTAGCGGGGGAAAAACCGGGGAGCTGTTTTTT
TRBV11-2	17	once	TRBJ1-2	TRBD1	CASSPPDREVDNYGYTF	TGTGCCAGCAGCCCCCCGGACAGGGAGGTCGATAACTATGGCTACACCTTC
TRBV5-6	15	.	TRBJ2-1	TRBD1	CASSWAGTGRNEQFF	TGTGCCAGCAGCTGGGCCGGGACAGGGAGGAATGAGCAGTTCTTC
TRBV19	13	.	TRBJ1-4	.	CASHEGGNEKLFF	TGTGCCAGCCACGAAGGAGGTAATGAAAAACTGTTTTTT
TRBV4-3	14	.	TRBJ1-2	.	CASSQAGGVRGYTF	TGCGCCAGCAGCCAAGCGGGTGGAGTTAGGGGCTACACCTTC
TRBV2	14	.	TRBJ2-5	TRBD1	CASGLDRAQETQYF	TGTGCCAGCGGTTTAGACAGGGCCCAAGAGACCCAGTACTTC
TRBV6-6	14	.	TRBJ1-4	.	CASSRAATNEKLFF	TGTGCCAGCAGTCGGGCTGCAACTAATGAAAAACTGTTTTTT
TRBV19	14	.	TRBJ2-5	TRBD2	CASRVAGGQETQYF	TGTGCCAGTAGGGTAGCGGGGGGCCAAGAGACCCAGTACTTC
TRBV15	15	.	TRBJ2-6	.	CATSSDYSGANVLTF	TGTGCCACCAGCAGTGACTACTCTGGGGCCAACGTCCTGACTTTC
TRBV7-2	15	.	TRBJ1-4	.	CASSLPGRTNEKLFF	TGTGCCAGCAGCTTACCCGGACGAACTAATGAAAAACTGTTTTTT
TRBV9	14	.	TRBJ2-1	.	CASSVGVRLNEQFF	TGTGCCAGCAGCGTAGGGGTCAGACTCAATGAGCAGTTCTTC
TRBV28	15	.	TRBJ1-5	TRBD1	CASSLRLTGRQPQHF	TGTGCCAGCAGTTTGAGGTTGACAGGGCGGCAGCCCCAGCATTTT
TRBV9	15	.	TRBJ2-3	.	CASSRWALSTDTQYF	TGTGCCAGCTCCCGCTGGGCTTTAAGCACAGATACGCAGTATTTT
TRBV19	13	.	TRBJ2-7	.	CASGVQGSYEQYF	TGTGCCAGTGGCGTACAGGGATCCTACGAGCAGTACTTC
TRBV9	16	.	TRBJ2-1	.	CASSVGAVTSYNEQFF	TGTGCCAGCAGCGTTGGGGCGGTCACGTCCTACAATGAGCAGTTCTTC
TRBV4-3	20	.	TRBJ1-4	TRBD1	CASSQLPSHGTGGWNEKLFF	TGCGCCAGCAGCCAACTACCATCCCACGGGACAGGGGGCTGGAATGAAAAACTGTTTTTT
TRBV2	15	.	TRBJ2-1	.	CASSAGEALYNEQFF	TGTGCCAGCAGTGCCGGGGAGGCCCTTTACAATGAGCAGTTCTTC
TRBV5-4	14	.	TRBJ1-1	.	CASTSQGMNTEAFF	TGTGCCAGCACCTCACAGGGAATGAACACTGAAGCTTTCTTT
TRBV5-6	16	.	TRBJ1-4	.	CASSLGYSHGIEKLFF	TGTGCCAGCAGCTTGGGGTACTCTCACGGCATTGAAAAACTGTTTTTT
TRBV4-3	18	.	TRBJ2-2	TRBD1	CASSQDGTGAADTGELFF	TGCGCCAGCAGCCAAGACGGGACAGGGGCAGCGGACACCGGGGAGCTGTTTTTT
TRBV19	18	.	TRBJ2-3	TRBD2	CASSPPSGGAVGTDTQYF	TGTGCCAGTAGCCCCCCTAGCGGGGGGGCCGTAGGCACAGATACGCAGTATTTT
TRBV28	13	once	TRBJ1-1	.	CASSLNRATEAFF	TGTGCCAGCAGTTTAAACAGGGCCACGGAAGCTTTCTTT
TRBV5-1	14	.	TRBJ2-3	.	CASSLASGSDTQYF	TGCGCCAGCAGCTTGGCCTCTGGTTCAGATACGCAGTATTTT
TRBV19	15	.	TRBJ1-2	.	CASSTGHLVTYGYTF	TGTGCCAGTAGTACGGGACACCTCGTCACCTATGGCTACACCTTC
TRBV5-6	15	.	TRBJ2-7	TRBD1	CASSYWDRVWYEQYF	TGTGCCAGCAGCTACTGGGACAGGGTATGGTACGAGCAGTACTTC
TRBV5-1	14	once	TRBJ1-2	.	CASSRSDINYGYTF	TGCGCCAGCAGCCGGTCGGACATTAACTATGGCTACACCTTC
TRBV27	14	.	TRBJ2-7	.	CASSLEGPRGEQYF	TGTGCCAGCAGTCTAGAGGGGCCCAGGGGCGAGCAGTACTTC
TRBV2	14	.	TRBJ2-5	.	CASSDRTDQETQYF	TGTGCCAGCAGTGACCGGACGGACCAAGAGACCCAGTACTTC
TRBV10-2	12	.	TRBJ1-5	.	CASRDFDQPQHF	TGCGCCAGCCGGGACTTTGATCAGCCCCAGCATTTT